This T cell receptor beta chain was sequenced during a study of CD8+CD57+ T cells in acquired aplastic anemia. The CDR3 is made up of 13 amino acids. V lost 7 bases to trimming and J lost 9 bases; unmatched junction nucleotides: 8. The germline CDR1 and CDR2 sequences are SQVTM and ANQGSEA. Individuals selected for sequencing had exhibited CD8+CD57+ cell expansion on flow cytometry. Whole-study findings and limits: The same twenty-nine CD8+ CDR3 sequences occurred in patients and in controls.

A remark on this clonotype: The antigen is undetermined.

Genomic DNA was employed as the template in profiling TCR beta VDJ and CDR3. TCRdb redid the calling of the reads with MiXCR, one entry per CDR3 protein. The sample contains around 170,000 distinct CDR3 sequences, just under 50% of which appear only once. The receptor was isolated from a human donor with aplastic anemia. The sequenced sample consisted of sorted CD4+, CD8+, or CD8+CD57+ T cells (not recorded which) from PBMCs. This chain connects TRBV29-1 to TRBJ1-6; TRBD1 agrees at 8 bases. The CDR3 DNA reads as TGCAGCGCCGGACAGGGAGGGAGTTCACCCCTCCACTTT. Protein product: CSAGQGGSSPLHF.